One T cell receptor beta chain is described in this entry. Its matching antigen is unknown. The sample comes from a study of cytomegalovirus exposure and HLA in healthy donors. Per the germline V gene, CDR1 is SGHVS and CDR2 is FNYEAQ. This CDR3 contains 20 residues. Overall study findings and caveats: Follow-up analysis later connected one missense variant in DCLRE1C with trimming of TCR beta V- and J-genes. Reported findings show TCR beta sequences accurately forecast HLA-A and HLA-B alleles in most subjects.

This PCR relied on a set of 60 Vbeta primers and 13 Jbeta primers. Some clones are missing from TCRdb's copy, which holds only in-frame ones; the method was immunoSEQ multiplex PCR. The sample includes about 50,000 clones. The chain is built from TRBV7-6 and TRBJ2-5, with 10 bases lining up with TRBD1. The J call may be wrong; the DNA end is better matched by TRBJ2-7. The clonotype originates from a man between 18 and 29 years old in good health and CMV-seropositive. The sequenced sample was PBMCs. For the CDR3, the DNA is TGTGCCAGCAGCTTAGACTGGGACAGGGGACCCGAGGTGGGCTCCTACGAGCAGTACTTC. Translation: CASSLDWDRGPEVGSYEQYF.